This TCR beta chain is drawn from a study of T cells in Graves' hyperthyroidism and ophthalmopathy. Overall study results and limits: Ophthalmopathy was identified by the model a median about 6.4 months ahead of onset.

Inclusion characteristics of ophthalmopathy patients comprised a Clinical Activity Score of at least 3, a NOSPECS grade of at least 4, and duration under 3 months. The study excluded patients with uncontrolled infection, other autoimmune disease, pregnancy or lactation. Clinical symptoms, serum thyroxine and TRAb, thyroid ultrasound and orbital computed tomography were used for the diagnoses. This CDR3 region has 16 residues. Germline V gene sequence: CDR1 SGHRS, CDR2 YFSETQ. Trimming shortened V by 0 bases and J by 4 bases, and 14 bases separated the two germline ends. Amplified regions were TCR beta CDR3 sequences from RNA transcripts. When the TCR CDR3 underwent first-round RT-PCR, the HTBI primer set was used. TCRdb reanalysed the multiplex PCR reads using MiXCR and keeps one entry per CDR3 protein. The sample carries fewer than 450,000 distinct CDR3 sequences, around 15% recorded once. As regards this clonotype: The antigen is unknown.

Sequenced input: blood. The clonotype originates from a middle-aged man with Graves' ophthalmopathy. V gene TRBV5-1 combines with J gene TRBJ1-3, with unresolved D. CDR3 protein: CASSLGAAPRGNTIYF. In DNA form, the CDR3 reads TGCGCCAGCAGCTTGGGTGCGGCTCCGAGGGGAAACACCATATATTTT.